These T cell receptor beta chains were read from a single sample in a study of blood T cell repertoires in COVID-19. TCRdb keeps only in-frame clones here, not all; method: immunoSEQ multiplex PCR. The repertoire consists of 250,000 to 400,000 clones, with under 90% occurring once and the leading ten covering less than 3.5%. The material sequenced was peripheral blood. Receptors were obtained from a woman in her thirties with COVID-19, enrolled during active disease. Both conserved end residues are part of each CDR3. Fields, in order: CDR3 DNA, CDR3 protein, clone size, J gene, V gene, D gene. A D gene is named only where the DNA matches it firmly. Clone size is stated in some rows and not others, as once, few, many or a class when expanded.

CDR3 DNA: TGCGCCAGCAGCGGCCGGGACAGGGCCTACAATGAGCAGTTCTTC
CDR3 protein: CASSGRDRAYNEQFF
clone size: once
J gene: TRBJ2-1
V gene: TRBV5-1
D gene: TRBD1

CDR3 DNA: TGTGCCACCAGTGACGGACTAGTCGGCAATGAGCAGTTCTTC
CDR3 protein: CATSDGLVGNEQFF
clone size: NA
J gene: TRBJ2-1
V gene: TRBV24-1
D gene: TRBD2

CDR3 DNA: TGTGCCAGCAGTGACGCCAGGGCCAATGAAGCTTTCTTT
CDR3 protein: CASSDARANEAFF
clone size: NA
J gene: TRBJ1-1
V gene: TRBV6-1
D gene: NA

CDR3 DNA: TGTGCCAGCAGCCCCCAGAGCGATGAGCAGTTCTTC
CDR3 protein: CASSPQSDEQFF
clone size: NA
J gene: TRBJ2-1
V gene: TRBV11-3
D gene: NA

CDR3 DNA: TGTGCCAGCAGTCAGGGGGGTTCAGCTTTCTTT
CDR3 protein: CASSQGGSAFF
clone size: NA
J gene: TRBJ1-1
V gene: TRBV6-2/TRBV6-3
D gene: TRBD1

CDR3 DNA: TGTGCCAGTAGTATGTCGGCGGGGGTGTACAATGAGCAGTTCTTC
CDR3 protein: CASSMSAGVYNEQFF
clone size: once
J gene: TRBJ2-1
V gene: TRBV19
D gene: TRBD2

CDR3 DNA: TGTGCCAGTACCGCAACGGGGACAGGGGGCGATGGAAACACCATATATTTT
CDR3 protein: CASTATGTGGDGNTIYF
clone size: NA
J gene: TRBJ1-3
V gene: TRBV19
D gene: TRBD1

CDR3 DNA: TGTGCCAGCAGCTTATCGTACAGGGCCGATTATGGCTACACCTTC
CDR3 protein: CASSLSYRADYGYTF
clone size: few
J gene: TRBJ1-2
V gene: TRBV11-2
D gene: NA

CDR3 DNA: TGCGCCAGCAGCTCCGGGGACAGGGTCACAGATACGCAGTATTTT
CDR3 protein: CASSSGDRVTDTQYF
clone size: NA
J gene: TRBJ2-3
V gene: TRBV5-1
D gene: TRBD1

CDR3 DNA: TGTGCCAGCAGTCATGGACTAGCGGGAGGGAGGAGCTACGAGCAGTACTTC
CDR3 protein: CASSHGLAGGRSYEQYF
clone size: NA
J gene: TRBJ2-7
V gene: TRBV6-6
D gene: TRBD2

CDR3 DNA: TGTGCCAGCAGCTTCAGGGTCAATCAGCCCCAGCATTTT
CDR3 protein: CASSFRVNQPQHF
clone size: once
J gene: TRBJ1-5
V gene: TRBV7-8
D gene: NA

CDR3 DNA: TGCAGCGTAGGACAGGGGGCGCTGGAAGCTTTCTTT
CDR3 protein: CSVGQGALEAFF
clone size: NA
J gene: TRBJ1-1
V gene: TRBV29-1
D gene: TRBD1

CDR3 DNA: TGTGCCAGCAGCTCAGGGGGTCAGAACACTGAAGCTTTCTTT
CDR3 protein: CASSSGGQNTEAFF
clone size: NA
J gene: TRBJ1-1
V gene: TRBV7-8
D gene: TRBD1

CDR3 DNA: TGTGCCAGCAGTTTAGCGGGAGGCAACATTCAGTACTTC
CDR3 protein: CASSLAGGNIQYF
clone size: NA
J gene: TRBJ2-4
V gene: TRBV27
D gene: TRBD2

CDR3 DNA: TGTGCCAGCAGCTTAGGACGGAGTGGAAACACCATATATTTT
CDR3 protein: CASSLGRSGNTIYF
clone size: NA
J gene: TRBJ1-3
V gene: TRBV11-2
D gene: NA

CDR3 DNA: TGTGCCAGCAGCTTAGATCAGGCGCGTGGAGAGCAGTTCTTC
CDR3 protein: CASSLDQARGEQFF
clone size: NA
J gene: TRBJ2-1
V gene: TRBV11-3
D gene: NA

CDR3 DNA: TGTGCCAGCAGCTCGGACAGGGAGAGTGGCTACACCTTC
CDR3 protein: CASSSDRESGYTF
clone size: NA
J gene: TRBJ1-2
V gene: TRBV5-6
D gene: TRBD1

CDR3 DNA: TGTGCCAGCAGCCGCTCAGGGTCCTATAATTCACCCCTCCACTTT
CDR3 protein: CASSRSGSYNSPLHF
clone size: NA
J gene: TRBJ1-6
V gene: TRBV7-9
D gene: NA

CDR3 DNA: TGTGCCAGCAATCGGGACAGGGACTACGAGCAGTACTTC
CDR3 protein: CASNRDRDYEQYF
clone size: NA
J gene: TRBJ2-7
V gene: TRBV6-5
D gene: TRBD1

CDR3 DNA: TGCGCCAGCCGTTTTTCTACTAGCGGGCCTCCTCCTAATGAGCAGTTCTTC
CDR3 protein: CASRFSTSGPPPNEQFF
clone size: NA
J gene: TRBJ2-1
V gene: TRBV5-1
D gene: TRBD2

CDR3 DNA: TGTGCCAGCAGGGAGTCGGGTCAGCCCCAGCATTTT
CDR3 protein: CASRESGQPQHF
clone size: NA
J gene: TRBJ1-5
V gene: TRBV28
D gene: NA

CDR3 DNA: TGCGCCAGCGCCTTATCGGGGGGGAACACTGAAGCTTTCTTT
CDR3 protein: CASALSGGNTEAFF
clone size: NA
J gene: TRBJ1-1
V gene: TRBV5-1
D gene: NA

CDR3 DNA: TGTGCCAGCACCGGAGATAGCGGGAGGGCTACCTACAATGAGCAGTTCTTC
CDR3 protein: CASTGDSGRATYNEQFF
clone size: NA
J gene: TRBJ2-1
V gene: TRBV2
D gene: TRBD2

CDR3 DNA: TGTGCCTGGAGTGTGTCTAGAGTCTATGGCTACACCTTC
CDR3 protein: CAWSVSRVYGYTF
clone size: once
J gene: TRBJ1-2
V gene: TRBV30
D gene: NA

CDR3 DNA: TGTGCCAGCAGCCTCGTGGAGGCCGGGGAGCTGTTTTTT
CDR3 protein: CASSLVEAGELFF
clone size: few
J gene: TRBJ2-2
V gene: TRBV5-6
D gene: NA

CDR3 DNA: TGTGCCAGCGGGAGAGGTAACGAGCAGTACTTC
CDR3 protein: CASGRGNEQYF
clone size: NA
J gene: TRBJ2-7
V gene: TRBV4-2
D gene: NA

CDR3 DNA: TGTGCCTGGGCCGGGAGCTCCTATAATTCACCCCTCCACTTT
CDR3 protein: CAWAGSSYNSPLHF
clone size: few
J gene: TRBJ1-6
V gene: TRBV30
D gene: NA

CDR3 DNA: TGCGCCAGCAGCTTAGACTCGTTATCGGCCACCGGGGAGCTGTTTTTT
CDR3 protein: CASSLDSLSATGELFF
clone size: once
J gene: TRBJ2-2
V gene: TRBV5-1
D gene: NA

CDR3 DNA: TGTGCCAGCTCATTCCCGGACAGGGGTGGCTACACCTTC
CDR3 protein: CASSFPDRGGYTF
clone size: NA
J gene: TRBJ1-2
V gene: TRBV18
D gene: TRBD1

CDR3 DNA: TGTGCCAGCATAGCGGACCTGAGACAGCCCCAGCATTTT
CDR3 protein: CASIADLRQPQHF
clone size: NA
J gene: TRBJ1-5
V gene: TRBV28
D gene: NA

CDR3 DNA: TGTGCCAGCAGCCGGACTAGAAGGGCCGAGACCCAGTACTTC
CDR3 protein: CASSRTRRAETQYF
clone size: NA
J gene: TRBJ2-5
V gene: TRBV5-6
D gene: TRBD2

CDR3 DNA: TGTGCCAGCAGCTTGGACGGGGCTGGAAACACCATATATTTT
CDR3 protein: CASSLDGAGNTIYF
clone size: NA
J gene: TRBJ1-3
V gene: TRBV5-5
D gene: NA

CDR3 DNA: TGTGCCAGCAGGACTAGCGGAGGGGGGGCAGATACGCAGTATTTT
CDR3 protein: CASRTSGGGADTQYF
clone size: once
J gene: TRBJ2-3
V gene: TRBV27
D gene: TRBD2

CDR3 DNA: TGTGCCAGCAGCCAAGTGGCAGGCGGGAGCCTATACGAGCAGTACTTC
CDR3 protein: CASSQVAGGSLYEQYF
clone size: once
J gene: TRBJ2-7
V gene: TRBV4-2
D gene: TRBD2

CDR3 DNA: TGTGCCAGCAGCCAAGTTGGGGGGACGTATGGCTACACCTTC
CDR3 protein: CASSQVGGTYGYTF
clone size: NA
J gene: TRBJ1-2
V gene: TRBV3-1/TRBV3-2
D gene: NA

CDR3 DNA: TGTGCCAGTAGGGGACAGGGAAAGCGAGACGAGCAGTACTTC
CDR3 protein: CASRGQGKRDEQYF
clone size: few
J gene: TRBJ2-7
V gene: TRBV19
D gene: TRBD1

CDR3 DNA: TGTGCCAGCAGCTTTGGTGCTAGCGGAGCCTACAATGAGCAGTTCTTC
CDR3 protein: CASSFGASGAYNEQFF
clone size: few
J gene: TRBJ2-1
V gene: TRBV5-4
D gene: TRBD2

CDR3 DNA: TGCGCCAGCAGCTCCCAAGCGGGAGGGCCGGGAGATACGCAGTATTTT
CDR3 protein: CASSSQAGGPGDTQYF
clone size: NA
J gene: TRBJ2-3
V gene: TRBV5-1
D gene: TRBD2

CDR3 DNA: TGCGCCAGCAGCCAAGGGGGGGGTGCGGGAGGCTCAGAGACCCAGTACTTC
CDR3 protein: CASSQGGGAGGSETQYF
clone size: NA
J gene: TRBJ2-5
V gene: TRBV4-1
D gene: TRBD2

CDR3 DNA: TGTGCCTGGACAGACAGGGGGCATGGAAACACCATATATTTT
CDR3 protein: CAWTDRGHGNTIYF
clone size: NA
J gene: TRBJ1-3
V gene: TRBV30
D gene: TRBD1

CDR3 DNA: TGTGCCAGCAGTTTATCAAGCGAGAGCTACAATGAGCAGTTCTTC
CDR3 protein: CASSLSSESYNEQFF
clone size: NA
J gene: TRBJ2-1
V gene: TRBV27
D gene: NA

CDR3 DNA: TGCGCCAGCAGCTTCCGACTAGCCGACACAGATACGCAGTATTTT
CDR3 protein: CASSFRLADTDTQYF
clone size: NA
J gene: TRBJ2-3
V gene: TRBV5-1
D gene: TRBD2

CDR3 DNA: TGTGCCAGCAGCCCTGGGGGACTAGCGGGAGTAGAGCAGTACTTC
CDR3 protein: CASSPGGLAGVEQYF
clone size: NA
J gene: TRBJ2-7
V gene: TRBV5-4
D gene: TRBD2

CDR3 DNA: TGTGCCACCGAGGACCGACTAGCGGACTCCTACGAGCAGTACTTC
CDR3 protein: CATEDRLADSYEQYF
clone size: NA
J gene: TRBJ2-7
V gene: TRBV10-3
D gene: TRBD2

CDR3 DNA: TGTGCCAGCAGCGATCGGGACAGAACCAACCTTAACTATGGCTACACCTTC
CDR3 protein: CASSDRDRTNLNYGYTF
clone size: few
J gene: TRBJ1-2
V gene: TRBV9
D gene: TRBD1

CDR3 DNA: TGTGCCAGCAGTGAATACTACGAGCAGTACTTC
CDR3 protein: CASSEYYEQYF
clone size: NA
J gene: TRBJ2-7
V gene: TRBV2
D gene: NA

CDR3 DNA: TGTGCCATCGCCTGGACTACGTACGAGCAGTACTTC
CDR3 protein: CAIAWTTYEQYF
clone size: NA
J gene: TRBJ2-7
V gene: TRBV10-3
D gene: NA

CDR3 DNA: TGTGCCAGCAGCTCACTCTCCGATACGCAGTATTTT
CDR3 protein: CASSSLSDTQYF
clone size: NA
J gene: TRBJ2-3
V gene: TRBV13
D gene: NA

CDR3 DNA: TGTGCCAGCAGCGTAGGCGGCGGGAGTAACGCAGATACGCAGTATTTT
CDR3 protein: CASSVGGGSNADTQYF
clone size: NA
J gene: TRBJ2-3
V gene: TRBV9
D gene: TRBD2

CDR3 DNA: TGTGCCAGCAGCCGATTAGAAAACAATGAGCAGTTCTTC
CDR3 protein: CASSRLENNEQFF
clone size: NA
J gene: TRBJ2-1
V gene: TRBV11-3
D gene: NA

CDR3 DNA: TGCAGTGCTAGAACAGGGGCCGAGCAGTACTTC
CDR3 protein: CSARTGAEQYF
clone size: NA
J gene: TRBJ2-7
V gene: TRBV20-1
D gene: TRBD1

CDR3 DNA: TGTGCCAGCAGCTTGGCCGTGACAGGGGGCGACGAGCAGTACTTC
CDR3 protein: CASSLAVTGGDEQYF
clone size: NA
J gene: TRBJ2-7
V gene: TRBV5-4
D gene: TRBD1

CDR3 DNA: TGCGCCAGCAGCTTCACGTCTAGCAGCCATGAGCAGTTCTTC
CDR3 protein: CASSFTSSSHEQFF
clone size: NA
J gene: TRBJ2-1
V gene: TRBV5-1
D gene: NA